Below, 27 T cell receptor beta chains from the same sample are listed, as sequenced in a study of blood T cell repertoires in COVID-19. The table came from immunoSEQ multiplex PCR; TCRdb's copy has only in-frame clones and leaves some out. The sample contains roughly 43,000 clones, roughly nine tenths of which appear only once. The sequencing input was PBMCs or T cells enriched from blood (not recorded which). The receptors were gathered from a woman aged 45 to 65 who had recovered from COVID-19.

This rearrangement joins TRBV6-2 or TRBV6-3 to TRBJ1-2; no firm D call. The CDR3 covers 12 residues. Trimming cost V 5 bases and J 2 bases, with 6 bases left between them. Per the germline V gene, CDR1 is MNHEY and CDR2 is SVGEGT. The CDR3 protein is CASSGQNYGYTF. The CDR3 DNA reads as TGTGCCAGCAGTGGGCAGAACTATGGCTACACCTTC.

This chain connects TRBV18 to TRBJ1-5; D may be TRBD1 (6 bases). The CDR3 sequence is 16 residues long. V was clipped by 0 bases and J by 4 bases, with 13 bases between them. Germline CDR1 KGHSH, CDR2 LQKENI. Here the CDR3 reads CASSPPGPRGNQPQHF. The CDR3 DNA sequence: TGTGCCAGCTCACCACCCGGTCCCAGGGGAAATCAGCCCCAGCATTTT.

The V call is TRBV29-1, the J call TRBJ1-1, with D uncertain. Per germline, CDR1 SQVTM and CDR2 ANQGSEA. CDR3 length: 12 residues. Trimming removed 4 bases at V and 2 bases at J, with 8 bases between. The CDR3: CSVAAGNTEAFF. As DNA, the CDR3 is TGCAGCGTTGCGGCGGGAAACACTGAAGCTTTCTTT.

The chain is built from TRBV29-1 and TRBJ1-5; possibly TRBD1 for D (6 bases). The CDR3 covers 13 residues. Germline CDR1 reads SQVTM; CDR2 reads ANQGSEA. Trimming shortened V by 6 bases and J by 6 bases, and 15 bases separated the two germline ends. The CDR3 region has the DNA TGCAGCGTGGGGGCAGGGGCAGGTCAGCCCCAGCATTTT. Its protein is CSVGAGAGQPQHF.

The chain recombines TRBV3-1 (or the pseudogene TRBV3-2) with TRBJ2-1; 14 nucleotides align to TRBD2. The CDR3 extends over 14 amino acids. J was trimmed by 8 bases and V by 3 bases; bases with no gene match: 0. Germline values: CDR1 LGHDT, CDR2 YNNKEL (reference sequence). The CDR3 sequence: CASSQGLAGDEQFF. The CDR3, as DNA: TGTGCCAGCAGCCAGGGACTAGCGGGAGATGAGCAGTTCTTC.

The chain employs TRBV6-1 and TRBJ1-2; D possibly corresponds to TRBD1 (5 bases). This CDR3 has 15 amino acids. Trimming stripped 1 base from V and 6 bases from J, with 15 bases between. The germline CDR1 and CDR2 sequences are MNHNS and SASEGT. CDR3 DNA: TGTGCCAGCAGTGAAGAGGGGAGGGGAACGCATGGCTACACCTTC. It encodes CASSEEGRGTHGYTF.

This rearrangement joins TRBV11-2 to TRBJ1-2; weak D call: TRBD1 (5 bases). Germline V gene sequence: CDR1 SGHAT, CDR2 FQNNGV. V lost 4 bases to trimming and J lost 4 bases, with 13 bases between them. The CDR3 totals 14 residues. The chain's CDR3 is CASSSAGLGYGYTF. CDR3 bases: TGTGCCAGCAGCTCGGCAGGGCTCGGCTATGGCTACACCTTC.

The chain joins TRBV3-1 (or the pseudogene TRBV3-2) to TRBJ1-5; D is unclear. Trimming took off 2 bases at V and 7 bases at J, with 21 bases between the two ends. The germline CDR1 and CDR2 sequences are LGHDT and YNNKEL (reference sequence). This CDR3 is built from 17 residues. The CDR3 here is CASSQFRGEGTGQPQHF. The CDR3 bases are TGTGCCAGCAGCCAATTCCGGGGAGAAGGCACGGGCCAGCCCCAGCATTTT.

This chain joins TRBV4-2 and TRBJ2-1; D not resolved. Trimming shortened V by 4 bases and J by 3 bases, and 28 bases separated the two germline ends. Germline V gene data show CDR1 as LGHNA and CDR2 as YNFKEQ. CDR3 length equals 20 residues. The CDR3 protein is CASSPIAVVWRVTDYNEQFF. The CDR3 DNA reads TGTGCCAGCAGCCCCATTGCGGTGGTCTGGAGAGTAACTGACTACAATGAGCAGTTCTTC.

The chain links TRBV3-1 (or the pseudogene TRBV3-2) to TRBJ2-5; 10 nucleotides agree with TRBD2. The length of the CDR3 is 15 residues. Germline CDR1 is LGHDT and CDR2 is YNNKEL (reference sequence). The trim removed 3 bases at V and 6 bases at J, leaving 7 bases unmatched. The CDR3 DNA is TGTGCCAGCAGCCATCTAGCGGGAGCGGTAAAGACCCAGTACTTC. Protein sequence: CASSHLAGAVKTQYF.

This clone was detected only once. The V gene is TRBV6-2 or TRBV6-3, the J gene TRBJ2-7, with a possible D match to TRBD2 (6 bases). Germline CDR1 and CDR2: MNHEY and SVGEGT. This CDR3 spans 15 amino acids. Trimming took off 0 bases at V and 3 bases at J, with 12 bases between the two ends. As DNA, the CDR3 is TGTGCCAGCAGTTACTCTACGACTAGTTTCTACGAGCAGTACTTC. Translated: CASSYSTTSFYEQYF.

The rearrangement joins TRBV7-2 to TRBJ1-4; maybe TRBD1 (6 bases). The ends were cut back, 2 bases at V and 7 bases at J, with 14 bases in the middle. This CDR3 is 15 amino acids long. Germline V gene data show CDR1 as SGHTA and CDR2 as FQGNSA. The chain's CDR3 is CASSLSQGGSEKLFF. The CDR3 nucleotides read TGTGCCAGCAGCTTATCACAGGGAGGGAGTGAAAAACTGTTTTTT.

This clone was picked up a small number of times. The rearrangement uses TRBV7-8 and TRBJ2-1; 12 bases are shared with TRBD2. This CDR3 region has 17 residues. CDR1 is SGHVS and CDR2 is FQNEAQ in the germline V gene. With 5 bases clipped from V and 3 bases from J, the junction kept 8 bases outside the gene matches. The CDR3 loop is CASSRTSGNNRYNEQFF. The DNA of the CDR3 is TGTGCCAGCAGCCGGACTAGCGGGAATAACCGCTACAATGAGCAGTTCTTC.

This clone appeared a few times. The rearrangement links TRBV6-2 or TRBV6-3 to TRBJ2-7, with 9 bases aligning to TRBD2. The germline V gene has CDR1 MNHEY and CDR2 SVGEGT. The CDR3 length is 15 residues. V lost 0 bases to trimming and J lost 0 bases; unmatched junction nucleotides: 0. The CDR3 region is CASSYSTSGSYEQYF. CDR3 nucleotides: TGTGCCAGCAGTTACTCGACTAGCGGCTCCTACGAGCAGTACTTC.

The chain uses TRBV6-2 or TRBV6-3 and TRBJ1-5; no clear D. Germline-derived CDR1 and CDR2 are MNHEY and SVGEGT. The CDR3 runs 14 residues. V shed 5 bases and J shed 5 bases, with 13 bases lying between them. Written as DNA, the CDR3 is TGTGCCAGCAGTCCGACTCGGATTGATCAGCCCCAGCATTTT. It codes for CASSPTRIDQPQHF.

The V call is TRBV15, the J call TRBJ1-6, with no clear D. The CDR3 runs 15 residues. Germline CDR1 and CDR2: LNHNV and YYDKDF (reference sequence). V was cut by 0 bases and J by 7 bases, with 10 bases left in between. CDR3 residues: CATSRDISGNSPLHF. Here the CDR3 DNA reads TGTGCCACCAGCAGAGATATTAGCGGGAATTCACCCCTCCACTTT.

This clone is categorized as medium-sized. The V and J genes are TRBV19 and TRBJ1-2; TRBD1 aligns across 8 bases. Germline V gene lookup returns CDR1 LNHDA and CDR2 SQIVND (reference sequence). The CDR3 runs 15 residues. V lost 1 base and J lost 6; bases outside the gene matches: 7. The CDR3 nucleotides read TGTGCCAGTAGTATAGGTCAGGGGGCAATGGATGGCTACACCTTC. This sequence encodes CASSIGQGAMDGYTF.

The genes are TRBV6-5 and TRBJ1-4; D not certain. In germline, CDR1 is MNHEY, CDR2 SVGAGI. V gave up 5 bases and J gave up 3 bases, with 10 bases separating them. CDR3 size: 14 residues. CDR3 sequence (DNA): TGTGCCAGCAGTCCCGGGGTTCCTAATGAAAAACTGTTTTTT. Amino acids: CASSPGVPNEKLFF.

A single count supports this clone. This rearrangement joins TRBV7-2 to TRBJ2-7; 9 bases agree with TRBD1. CDR1 is SGHTA, CDR2 FQGNSA, per germline. Trimming cost V 3 bases and J 6 bases; bases outside gene matches: 6. The CDR3 length is 14 residues. The CDR3 here is CASSFVDRGLEQYF. The CDR3 DNA follows: TGTGCCAGCAGCTTCGTGGACAGGGGTCTCGAGCAGTACTTC.

This clone occurred a few times. J is TRBJ1-2 and V is TRBV7-9, with D tentatively TRBD1 (5 bases). The germline V gene encodes CDR1 SEHNR and CDR2 FQNEAQ (reference sequence). V was pared by 2 bases and J by 4 bases, with 11 bases between. The CDR3 spans 14 residues. CDR3 region: CASSLSRGSYGYTF. The CDR3 nucleotides read TGTGCCAGCAGCTTATCGCGGGGGAGCTATGGCTACACCTTC.

A single count supports this clone. The J gene is TRBJ1-3, the V gene TRBV28, with D unclear. Between the trimmed V and J ends, which lost 1 base and 0 bases, there was a span of 10 bases. This CDR3 is built from 16 residues. The germline CDR1 and CDR2 sequences are MDHEN and SYDVKM. CDR3 amino acids: CASSLFLASSGNTIYF. The CDR3 nucleotides are TGTGCCAGCAGTTTATTTCTGGCCAGCTCTGGAAACACCATATATTTT.

V and J are TRBV3-1 (or the pseudogene TRBV3-2) and TRBJ1-1; 8 nucleotides align to TRBD1. J gave up 9 bases and V 1 base, and 10 bases lay outside the gene matches. CDR1 is LGHDT, CDR2 YNNKEL, per germline (reference sequence). The CDR3 extends over 15 amino acids. CDR3 sequence: CASSQVFQGAPQAFF. The CDR3 nucleotides read TGTGCCAGCAGCCAAGTTTTTCAGGGGGCACCTCAAGCTTTCTTT.

This clone was counted a few times. The chain is built from TRBV5-4 and TRBJ2-7; 10 bases agree with TRBD1. CDR1 is SGHNT and CDR2 is YYREEE in the germline V gene (reference sequence). V lost 1 base to trimming and J lost 5 bases; unmatched junction nucleotides: 12. This CDR3 contains 17 residues. This CDR3 is CASSLRLDGTGVNEQYF. The CDR3 nucleotides read TGTGCCAGCAGCTTGAGGCTTGATGGGACAGGGGTTAACGAGCAGTACTTC. The complete variable domain, with remaining parts taken from reference TRBV5-4 and TRBJ2-7, reads ETGVTQSPTHLIKTRGQQVTLRCSSQSGHNTVSWYQQALGQGPQFIFQYYREEENGRGNFPPRFSGLQFPNYSSELNVNALELDDSALYLCASSLRLDGTGVNEQYFGPGTRLTVT.

In its sample, this clone was seen once. The rearrangement uses TRBV24-1 and TRBJ2-3; TRBD1 might be the D (5 bases). The CDR3 runs to 15 residues. Per the germline V gene, CDR1 is KGHDR and CDR2 is SFDVKD. V lost 8 bases and J lost 7, with 21 bases in between. CDR3 sequence reads: CATTEGEYPLNTQYF. CDR3 DNA sequence: TGTGCCACCACCGAAGGGGAATACCCTTTGAATACGCAGTATTTT.

V is TRBV30 and J is TRBJ2-1; TRBD2 matches 7 bases. Germline V gene lookup returns CDR1 GTSNPN and CDR2 SVGIG (reference sequence). CDR3 length: 13 amino acids. The trim removed 5 bases at V and 8 bases at J, leaving 9 bases unmatched. CDR3 nucleotide sequence: TGTGCCTGGGGAGGGACTACTCCTCATGAGCAGTTCTTC. Amino acids: CAWGGTTPHEQFF.

The gene calls are TRBV6-2 or TRBV6-3 and TRBJ1-5; 8 bases align to TRBD1. This CDR3 contains 15 residues. The junction had 7 bases not matched to a gene; V was cut back by 2 bases and J by 7 bases. The germline V gene has CDR1 MNHEY and CDR2 SVGEGT. CDR3 protein: CASSYVAGGRQPQHF. CDR3 coding DNA: TGTGCCAGCAGTTACGTGGCAGGGGGCCGGCAGCCCCAGCATTTT.

The gene calls are TRBV24-1 and TRBJ1-2; D is uncertain. The CDR3 consists of 14 residues. V was cut by 4 bases and J by 7 bases, with 15 bases left in between. CDR1 and CDR2 from the germline V gene are KGHDR and SFDVKD. In DNA, the CDR3 is TGTGCCACCAGTGAAGCTGACCGGGTGGGTGGCTACACCTTC. Its translation is CATSEADRVGGYTF.